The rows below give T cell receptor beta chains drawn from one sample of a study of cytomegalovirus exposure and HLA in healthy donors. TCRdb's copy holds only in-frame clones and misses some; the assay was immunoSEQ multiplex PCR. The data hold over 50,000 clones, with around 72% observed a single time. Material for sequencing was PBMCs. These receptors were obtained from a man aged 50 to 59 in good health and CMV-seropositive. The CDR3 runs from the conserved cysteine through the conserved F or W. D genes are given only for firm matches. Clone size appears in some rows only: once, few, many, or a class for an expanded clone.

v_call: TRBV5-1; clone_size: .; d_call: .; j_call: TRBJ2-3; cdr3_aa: CASSLPGVDTQYF; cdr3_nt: TGCGCCAGCAGCTTGCCCGGGGTGGATACGCAGTATTTT
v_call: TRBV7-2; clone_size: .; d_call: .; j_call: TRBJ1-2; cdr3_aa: CASSLGGRGGYTF; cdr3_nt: TGTGCCAGCAGCTTAGGGGGGCGCGGCGGCTACACCTTC
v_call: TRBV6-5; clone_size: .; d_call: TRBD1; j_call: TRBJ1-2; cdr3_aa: CASSYRGQGRGYTF; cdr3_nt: TGTGCCAGCAGTTATAGGGGACAGGGTAGAGGCTACACCTTC
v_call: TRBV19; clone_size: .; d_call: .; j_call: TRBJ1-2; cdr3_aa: CASSRGGSYGYTF; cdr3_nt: TGTGCCAGTAGTCGGGGGGGCAGCTATGGCTACACCTTC
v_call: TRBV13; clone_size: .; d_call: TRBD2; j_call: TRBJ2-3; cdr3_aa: CASSPRGLAGTDTQYF; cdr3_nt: TGTGCCAGCAGCCCACGCGGACTAGCCGGGACAGATACGCAGTATTTT
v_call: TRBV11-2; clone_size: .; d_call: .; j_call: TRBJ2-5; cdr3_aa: CASSLGSSLKETQYF; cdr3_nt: TGTGCCAGCAGCTTAGGGTCTAGTTTAAAGGAGACCCAGTACTTC
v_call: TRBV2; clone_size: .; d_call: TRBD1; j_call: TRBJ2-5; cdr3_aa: CASSGDRQETQYF; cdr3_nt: TGTGCCAGCAGTGGGGACAGACAAGAGACCCAGTACTTC
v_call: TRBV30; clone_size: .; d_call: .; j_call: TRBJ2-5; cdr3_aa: CAWSGGRRQGGPKETQYF; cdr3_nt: TGTGCCTGGAGTGGTGGTCGGAGACAGGGAGGACCCAAAGAGACCCAGTACTTC
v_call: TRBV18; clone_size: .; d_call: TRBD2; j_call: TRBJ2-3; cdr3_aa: CVSSPALAGAGTDTQYF; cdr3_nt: TGTGTCAGCTCACCAGCCCTAGCGGGAGCCGGCACAGATACGCAGTATTTT
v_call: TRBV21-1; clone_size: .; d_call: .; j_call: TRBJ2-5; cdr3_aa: CASSKGAGIETQYF; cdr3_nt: TGTGCCAGCAGCAAAGGGGCAGGGATAGAGACCCAGTACTTC
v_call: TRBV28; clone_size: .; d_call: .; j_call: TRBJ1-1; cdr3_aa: CASSSWTENTEAFF; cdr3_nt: TGTGCCAGCAGTTCATGGACAGAGAACACTGAAGCTTTCTTT
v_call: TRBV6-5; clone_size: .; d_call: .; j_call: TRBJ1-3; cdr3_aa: CASSYSADNSENTIYF; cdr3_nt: TGTGCCAGCAGTTACTCGGCAGACAACTCTGAAAACACCATATATTTT
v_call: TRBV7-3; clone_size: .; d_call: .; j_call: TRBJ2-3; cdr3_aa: CASTLLGRSADTQYF; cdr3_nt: TGTGCCAGCACCCTCTTGGGGCGCAGCGCAGATACGCAGTATTTT
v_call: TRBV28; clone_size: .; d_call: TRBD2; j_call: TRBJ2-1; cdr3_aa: CASGTSGIYNEQFF; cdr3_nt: TGTGCCAGCGGGACTAGCGGGATATACAATGAGCAGTTCTTC
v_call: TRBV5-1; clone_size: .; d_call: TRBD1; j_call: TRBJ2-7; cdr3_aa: CASKTGTGGAGYEQYF; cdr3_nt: TGCGCCAGCAAGACGGGAACAGGGGGCGCGGGGTACGAGCAGTACTTC
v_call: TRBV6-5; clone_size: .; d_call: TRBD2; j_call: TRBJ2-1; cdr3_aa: CASSQLSGGNEQFF; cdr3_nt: TGTGCCAGCAGCCAACTTTCGGGGGGAAATGAGCAGTTCTTC
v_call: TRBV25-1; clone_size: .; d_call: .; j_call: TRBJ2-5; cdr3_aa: CASSEWEASVQETQYF; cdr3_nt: TGTGCCAGCAGTGAATGGGAGGCTAGCGTCCAAGAGACCCAGTACTTC
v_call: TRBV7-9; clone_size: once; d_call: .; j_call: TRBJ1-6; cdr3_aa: CASSRTTEPPLHF; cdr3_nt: TGTGCCAGCAGCCGAACGACAGAGCCACCCCTCCACTTT
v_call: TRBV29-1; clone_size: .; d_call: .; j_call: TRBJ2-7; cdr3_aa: CSVVRTGEQYF; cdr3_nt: TGCAGCGTTGTAAGGACTGGCGAGCAGTACTTC